This entry lists 27 T cell receptor beta chains sequenced from one sample in a study of T cell responses to AZD1222 COVID-19 vaccine. Measured with immunoSEQ multiplex PCR; TCRdb has only the in-frame clones, and not every one. The sample has 85,000 to 130,000 clones, roughly 89% seen once. The material was peripheral blood, obtained on day 0 of AZD1222 vaccination. The receptors derive from an adult in good health.

The V and J genes are TRBV6-5 and TRBJ2-3; D gene uncertain. Trimming shortened V by 2 bases and J by 4 bases, and 10 bases separated the two germline ends. The CDR3 runs 14 residues. Germline CDR1 reads MNHEY; CDR2 reads SVGAGI. In DNA, the CDR3 is TGTGCCAGCAGTTACGCCAATTCGGCAGATACGCAGTATTTT. Protein product: CASSYANSADTQYF.

With regard to this clone: At one of its ends the junction is not consistent with the germline gene, which may arise from a read error. The chain carries TRBV6-1 and TRBJ2-2; the D is unclear. Germline V gene lookup returns CDR1 MNHNS and CDR2 SASEGT. This CDR3 is 10 amino acids long. CDR3 region: CASRDGELFF. The CDR3 coding sequence is TGTGCCAGCCGTGACGGGGAGCTGTTTTTT.

This clone has ten or more counts. The gene calls are TRBV4-1 and TRBJ1-5, with D uncertain. V was trimmed by 4 bases and J by 2 bases, leaving 9 bases between them. Germline-derived CDR1 and CDR2 are MGHRA and YSYEKL. The CDR3 sequence is 14 residues long. CDR3 in amino acids: CASSLQERNQPQHF. The CDR3 coding sequence is TGCGCCAGCAGCCTCCAAGAGCGCAATCAGCCCCAGCATTTT.

The genes are TRBV2 and TRBJ1-2; 7 nucleotides line up with TRBD1. The CDR3 sequence is 13 residues long. Losses at the gene ends were 10 bases for V and 3 bases for J; bases not matched to a gene: 8. The germline V gene has CDR1 SNHLY and CDR2 FYNNEI. DNA of the CDR3: TGTGCCATTGCGGGACAGCTAGACTATGGCTACACCTTC. Residues: CAIAGQLDYGYTF. The entire variable domain, with the rest obtained from reference TRBV2 and TRBJ1-2, is as follows: EPEVTQTPSHQVTQMGQEVILRCVPISNHLYFYWYRQILGQKVEFLVSFYNNEISEKSEIFDDQFSVERPDGSNFTLKIRSTKLEDSAMYFCAIAGQLDYGYTFGSGTRLTVV.

The chain joins TRBV28 to TRBJ2-6, with 9 positions matching TRBD1. With 6 bases clipped from V and 4 bases from J, the junction kept 4 bases outside the gene matches. This CDR3 is 15 amino acids long. CDR1 MDHEN and CDR2 SYDVKM come from the germline V gene. In DNA, the CDR3 is TGTGCCAGCAGACAGGGGGCCGGAGGGGCCAACGTCCTGACTTTC. It yields the protein CASRQGAGGANVLTF.

V gene TRBV9 combines with J gene TRBJ2-6; D call uncertain. Trimming removed 1 base from V and 0 bases from J, with 8 bases in between. This CDR3 contains 16 residues. Germline V gives CDR1 SGDLS, CDR2 YYNGEE. The CDR3 protein is CASSVLEPSGANVLTF. Written as DNA, the CDR3 is TGTGCCAGCAGCGTACTCGAACCCTCTGGGGCCAACGTCCTGACTTTC.

This chain joins TRBV6-1 and TRBJ2-7; D is unresolved. Trimming stripped 2 bases from V and 3 bases from J, with 11 bases between. Germline V gene data show CDR1 as MNHNS and CDR2 as SASEGT. The length of the CDR3 is 14 residues. The CDR3, as DNA: TGTGCCAGCAGTGAATGGGCGGCTGGCTACGAGCAGTACTTC. It is translated as CASSEWAAGYEQYF.

This chain connects TRBV7-9 to TRBJ2-2; D not certain. V dropped 3 bases and J dropped 6 bases, with 14 bases sitting between them. The CDR3 is 15 residues long. CDR1 is SEHNR, CDR2 FQNEAQ, per germline (reference sequence). The CDR3 spells CASSFKVAVAGELFF. The DNA for the CDR3 is TGTGCCAGCAGCTTTAAGGTAGCAGTGGCCGGGGAGCTGTTTTTT.

This CDR3 is CASSQGPRDRPVYGYTF. The DNA for the CDR3 is TGTGCCAGCAGCCAAGGCCCCCGGGACAGGCCTGTATATGGCTACACCTTC. The chain links TRBV3-1 (or the pseudogene TRBV3-2) to TRBJ1-2; TRBD1 aligns across 8 bases. J lost 5 bases, V lost 1 base, and 12 bases had no gene match. From germline, CDR1 is LGHDT and CDR2 YNNKEL (reference sequence). This CDR3 comprises 17 residues.

The chain combines TRBV5-1 with TRBJ2-1; 7 nucleotides align to TRBD1. Trimming at V came to 4 bases and at J to 6 bases, leaving 4 bases not matched to a gene. This CDR3 is built from 13 residues. CDR1 and CDR2 (germline): SGHRS, YFSETQ. The DNA of the CDR3 is TGCGCCAGCAGCCCGGCAGGGGGCAATGAGCAGTTCTTC. Translation: CASSPAGGNEQFF.

The chain joins TRBV11-2 to TRBJ2-7; either TRBD1 or TRBD2 may fit D (5 bases each). From germline, CDR1 is SGHAT and CDR2 FQNNGV. V was shortened by 6 bases and J by 0 bases, with 12 bases between the two germline ends. The CDR3 has 14 residues. This chain's CDR3 is CASRGPDSSYEQYF. As DNA, the CDR3 is TGTGCCAGCAGGGGACCCGACAGCTCCTACGAGCAGTACTTC.

The chain couples TRBV27 to TRBJ1-2; 10 bases map to TRBD1. Germline assignment: CDR1 MNHEY and CDR2 SMNVEV (reference sequence). The CDR3 extends over 14 amino acids. With 10 bases clipped from V and 5 bases from J, the junction kept 10 bases outside the gene matches. The CDR3: CATGQGDERYGYTF. CDR3 DNA sequence: TGTGCCACAGGACAGGGGGATGAGAGGTATGGCTACACCTTC.

This clone was picked up a small number of times. The chain recombines TRBV5-1 with TRBJ2-7, with 8 bases identical to TRBD1. This CDR3 has 15 residues. The trim removed 7 bases at V and 1 base at J, leaving 10 bases unmatched. The germline V gene has CDR1 SGHRS and CDR2 YFSETQ. In DNA, the CDR3 is TGCGCCAGCGCGGACCGGACAGGGAGATCCTACGAGCAGTACTTC. The encoded protein is CASADRTGRSYEQYF. Combining the CDR3 with reference TRBV5-1 and TRBJ2-7 gives the whole variable domain KAGVTQTPRYLIKTRGQQVTLSCSPISGHRSVSWYQQTPGQGLQFLFEYFSETQRNKGNFPGRFSGRQFSNSRSEMNVSTLELGDSALYLCASADRTGRSYEQYFGPGTRLTVT.

V gene TRBV6-6 combines with J gene TRBJ1-1; 8 bases map to TRBD1. This CDR3 comprises 13 residues. V gave up 7 bases and J gave up 4 bases; unmatched junction bases: 5. Per germline, CDR1 MNHNY and CDR2 SVGAGI (reference sequence). The CDR3 is CASTRQGSTEAFF. The CDR3 DNA sequence: TGTGCCAGCACCCGACAGGGGAGCACTGAAGCTTTCTTT.

The V call is TRBV7-6, the J call TRBJ2-3; 13 nucleotides agree with TRBD2. V lost 1 base, J lost 5 bases, and 3 bases stayed unmatched. The CDR3 extends over 16 amino acids. CDR1 and CDR2 from the germline V gene are SGHVS and FNYEAQ. The CDR3 nucleotides read TGTGCCAGCAGCTTAGGGACTAGCGGGGGTTTAGATACGCAGTATTTT. Translating it yields CASSLGTSGGLDTQYF.

The rearrangement links TRBV12-5 to TRBJ2-1; 14 bases are a match to TRBD2. V was clipped by 3 bases and J by 9 bases; unmatched bases: 10. CDR3 length: 17 residues. CDR1 LGHNT and CDR2 FRNRAP come from the germline V gene. This CDR3 reads CASGFYPGTSGRSEQFF. Here the CDR3 DNA reads TGTGCTAGTGGTTTTTACCCCGGGACTAGCGGGAGAAGTGAGCAGTTCTTC.

CDR3 DNA: TGTGCCAGCAGTGAAACCAGAAACACTGAAGCTTTCTTT. It codes for CASSETRNTEAFF. The chain uses TRBV6-1 and TRBJ1-1; unclear D gene. This CDR3 is 13 amino acids long. V lost 2 bases and J lost 2, with 6 bases in between. Germline CDR1 is MNHNS and CDR2 is SASEGT.

The chain couples TRBV7-7 to TRBJ2-7; 13 bases fit TRBD2. In germline, CDR1 is SSHAT, CDR2 FNYEAQ (reference sequence). This CDR3 contains 15 residues. The V and J ends lost 6 bases and 4 bases, in that order; junction bases with no gene match: 6. CDR3 amino acids: CASSSGTSGAYEQYF. In nucleotides, the CDR3 is TGTGCCAGCAGTTCCGGGACTAGCGGGGCATACGAGCAGTACTTC.

This clone was seen only a few times. The DNA for the CDR3 is TGTGCCAGCAGGCTCTCGGCTTGGAGCACCGGGGAGCTGTTTTTT. Protein sequence: CASRLSAWSTGELFF. The chain links TRBV7-7 to TRBJ2-2; D not resolved. CDR1 and CDR2 (germline): SSHAT, FNYEAQ (reference sequence). CDR3 length equals 15 residues. V dropped 6 bases and J dropped 4 bases, with 15 bases sitting between them.

The chain employs TRBV7-9 and TRBJ2-1; D remains unclear. The CDR3 contains 10 residues. The V end lost 2 bases, the J end lost 10 bases, and 3 bases lay between the germline ends. Germline CDR1 and CDR2: SEHNR and FQNEAQ (reference sequence). CDR3: CASSLTEQFF. The CDR3 DNA follows: TGTGCCAGCAGCTTAACCGAGCAGTTCTTC.

The V call is TRBV7-8, the J call TRBJ1-1, with TRBD1 matching over 7 bases. The CDR3 has 17 residues. Per the germline V gene, CDR1 is SGHVS and CDR2 is FQNEAQ. Trimming cost V 6 bases and J 4 bases; bases outside gene matches: 17. The CDR3 DNA sequence: TGTGCCAGCAGGCGTTTGACAGGGTCAACTGGTCGCACTGAAGCTTTCTTT. Protein sequence: CASRRLTGSTGRTEAFF.

The rearrangement uses TRBV3-1 (or the pseudogene TRBV3-2) and TRBJ1-2, with a weak D call TRBD1 (5 bases). This CDR3 spans 13 amino acids. V gave up 8 bases and J gave up 4 bases, with 14 bases separating them. Germline V lookup: CDR1 LGHDT, CDR2 YNNKEL (reference sequence). The CDR3 DNA sequence: TGTGCCAGCGCTAGTCGGGGCGTCTATGGCTACACCTTC. It codes for CASASRGVYGYTF.

This chain links TRBV2 with TRBJ1-5; tentatively, D is TRBD1 (6 bases). Per the germline V gene, CDR1 is SNHLY and CDR2 is FYNNEI. The CDR3 is made up of 19 amino acids. Trimming stripped 4 bases from V and 1 base from J, with 23 bases between. The CDR3 reads CASSVGVGQGIKSNQPQHF. The DNA of the CDR3 is TGTGCCAGCAGTGTTGGAGTTGGGCAGGGGATAAAGAGCAATCAGCCCCAGCATTTT.

The chain couples TRBV18 to TRBJ2-4; TRBD1 is a possible D gene (6 bases). Germline CDR1 KGHSH, CDR2 LQKENI. Trimming left V 2 bases short and J 14 bases short, with 16 bases between. This CDR3 spans 13 amino acids. In DNA form, the CDR3 reads TGTGCCAGCTCACCAGAAGAGGACAGACCTAAGTACTTC. It translates to CASSPEEDRPKYF.

The V call is TRBV24-1, the J call TRBJ1-2; perhaps TRBD1 as D (6 bases). V lost 12 bases and J lost 2, with 21 bases in between. The length of the CDR3 is 15 residues. Germline values: CDR1 KGHDR, CDR2 SFDVKD. CDR3 sequence reads: CAGGASGAKNYGYTF. Here the CDR3 DNA reads TGTGCCGGCGGCGCGTCGGGGGCGAAGAACTATGGCTACACCTTC.

This clone was detected only a few times. This chain joins TRBV20-1 and TRBJ2-7, with 10 bases identical to TRBD2. Germline V gene sequence: CDR1 DFQATT, CDR2 SNEGSKA (reference sequence). CDR3 length: 16 amino acids. J lost 1 base, V lost 3 bases, and 9 bases had no gene match. The CDR3 DNA sequence: TGCAGTGCTAGTTCGGCTAGCGGGAGCCCGTCCTACGAGCAGTACTTC. This sequence encodes CSASSASGSPSYEQYF.

The chain recombines TRBV18 with TRBJ2-1; 9 bases fit TRBD1. The V and J ends lost 2 bases and 12 bases, in that order; junction bases with no gene match: 8. The CDR3 is 14 amino acids. Per germline, CDR1 KGHSH and CDR2 LQKENI. The CDR3 region is CASSPGTGKRGQFF. DNA for the CDR3: TGTGCCAGCTCACCAGGGACAGGGAAACGGGGGCAGTTCTTC.